A selection of T cell receptor beta chains follows, all from one sample in a study of cytomegalovirus exposure and HLA in healthy donors. Sequencing was performed with immunoSEQ multiplex PCR; in TCRdb, only in-frame clones are kept and a portion is missing. The listing contains over 75,000 clones. Sequenced input: PBMCs. The receptors were sampled from a girl under 18 in good health and CMV-seropositive. The CDR3 runs from the conserved cysteine through the conserved F or W. Each record gives: D gene, V gene, J gene, CDR3 DNA, CDR3 protein. The D gene is left open where the match is weak.

d_gene: NA
v_gene: TRBV5-6
j_gene: TRBJ1-2
CDR3nt: TGTGCCAGCAGCTTGAACAGGGCCTATGGCTACACCTTC
CDR3aa: CASSLNRAYGYTF

d_gene: NA
v_gene: TRBV14
j_gene: TRBJ1-2
CDR3nt: TGTGCCAGCAGCCCAGACAGCGACTATGGCTACACCTTC
CDR3aa: CASSPDSDYGYTF

d_gene: TRBD1
v_gene: TRBV2
j_gene: TRBJ2-7
CDR3nt: TGTGCCAGCAGTGAAGTCGGTCGCGGACAGGGGGACTACGAGCAGTACTTC
CDR3aa: CASSEVGRGQGDYEQYF

d_gene: NA
v_gene: TRBV5-6
j_gene: TRBJ1-5
CDR3nt: TGTGCCAGCAGCTTGGTAGGTGGCCAATCGGCGGAGCCCCAGCATTTT
CDR3aa: CASSLVGGQSAEPQHF

d_gene: TRBD1
v_gene: TRBV23-1
j_gene: TRBJ1-2
CDR3nt: TGCGCCAGCAGTCTAACACAGGGGGAGGGCTACACCTTC
CDR3aa: CASSLTQGEGYTF

d_gene: NA
v_gene: TRBV6-5
j_gene: TRBJ1-3
CDR3nt: TGTGCCAGCAGGGGACGGGGGGGAAACACCATATATTTT
CDR3aa: CASRGRGGNTIYF

d_gene: NA
v_gene: TRBV7-2
j_gene: TRBJ1-2
CDR3nt: TGTGCCAGCAGCTTAGTAGGGGAGGGCCAGTATGGCTACACCTTC
CDR3aa: CASSLVGEGQYGYTF

d_gene: NA
v_gene: TRBV18
j_gene: TRBJ2-7
CDR3nt: TGTGCCAGCTCACAACCGATGGGGCAGGGCGACTTCTACGAGCAGTACTTC
CDR3aa: CASSQPMGQGDFYEQYF

d_gene: NA
v_gene: TRBV11-2
j_gene: TRBJ1-1
CDR3nt: TGTGCCAGCAGCCCGTATACTAGGAACACTGAAGCTTTCTTT
CDR3aa: CASSPYTRNTEAFF

d_gene: TRBD1
v_gene: TRBV7-9
j_gene: TRBJ2-3
CDR3nt: TGTGCCAGCAGCTCTCCGGGACAGGGGCAGTATTTT
CDR3aa: CASSSPGQGQYF

d_gene: NA
v_gene: TRBV9
j_gene: TRBJ1-1
CDR3nt: TGTGCCAGCGGGGAAGGGGCCAACACTGAAGCTTTCTTT
CDR3aa: CASGEGANTEAFF

d_gene: TRBD1
v_gene: TRBV5-4
j_gene: TRBJ1-2
CDR3nt: TGTGCCAGCAGCTTGGGACAGGGATACTATGGCTACACCTTC
CDR3aa: CASSLGQGYYGYTF

d_gene: NA
v_gene: TRBV28
j_gene: TRBJ2-5
CDR3nt: TGTGCCAGCAGAACAGCCTCGGAGACCCAGTACTTC
CDR3aa: CASRTASETQYF

d_gene: NA
v_gene: TRBV5-1
j_gene: TRBJ1-5
CDR3nt: TGCGCCAGCAGCTGGATTGGAGACAGAGATCAGCCCCAGCATTTT
CDR3aa: CASSWIGDRDQPQHF

d_gene: NA
v_gene: TRBV5-6
j_gene: TRBJ2-2
CDR3nt: TGTGCCAGCAGCTTGTACAGGGATCACACCGGGGAGCTGTTTTTT
CDR3aa: CASSLYRDHTGELFF

d_gene: NA
v_gene: TRBV11-2
j_gene: TRBJ2-5
CDR3nt: TGTGCCAGCAGCTTCGGGGGGCTCCCCCAAGAGACCCAGTACTTC
CDR3aa: CASSFGGLPQETQYF

d_gene: NA
v_gene: TRBV4-3
j_gene: TRBJ2-4
CDR3nt: TGCGCCAGCAGCCAGGAGCTGATCGGAAACATTCAGTACTTC
CDR3aa: CASSQELIGNIQYF

d_gene: NA
v_gene: TRBV7-8
j_gene: TRBJ1-4
CDR3nt: TGTGCCAGCGGCTACTGGGGCCCTAATGAAAAACTGTTTTTT
CDR3aa: CASGYWGPNEKLFF

d_gene: NA
v_gene: TRBV4-1
j_gene: TRBJ1-1
CDR3nt: TGCGCCAGCAGCCAAGTTGAGGGATTGAACACTGAAGATTTCTTT
CDR3aa: CASSQVEGLNTEDFF

d_gene: NA
v_gene: TRBV7-9
j_gene: TRBJ1-6
CDR3nt: TGTGCCAGCAGCCCCTTGGAGCCTTCACCCCTCCACTTT
CDR3aa: CASSPLEPSPLHF

d_gene: NA
v_gene: TRBV27
j_gene: TRBJ2-1
CDR3nt: TGTGCCAGCAGTTTATCCTTCGCGGCCCTTGGGTACAATGAGCAGTTCTTC
CDR3aa: CASSLSFAALGYNEQFF

d_gene: NA
v_gene: TRBV21-1
j_gene: TRBJ2-2
CDR3nt: TGTGCCAGCAGCAACCGGGAGGGGGCGGCCGGGGAGCTGTTTTTT
CDR3aa: CASSNREGAAGELFF

d_gene: NA
v_gene: TRBV30
j_gene: TRBJ1-1
CDR3nt: TGTGCCTGGAGTGCTCGTCTGAACACTGAAGCTTTCTTT
CDR3aa: CAWSARLNTEAFF

d_gene: TRBD2
v_gene: TRBV29-1
j_gene: TRBJ2-5
CDR3nt: TGCAGCGTTGGGGGTGAGCGGGGGGGCCTTCAAGAGACCCAGTACTTC
CDR3aa: CSVGGERGGLQETQYF

d_gene: NA
v_gene: TRBV29-1
j_gene: TRBJ1-1
CDR3nt: TGCAGCGCCTCGGACAGCGGGAATGAAGCTTTCTTT
CDR3aa: CSASDSGNEAFF

d_gene: NA
v_gene: TRBV4-3
j_gene: TRBJ1-2
CDR3nt: TGCGCCAGCAGCCAAGATGGACAGCAAATTTTCTATGGCTACACCTTC
CDR3aa: CASSQDGQQIFYGYTF

d_gene: NA
v_gene: TRBV6-5
j_gene: TRBJ2-7
CDR3nt: TGTGCCAGCAGTTACTCAGGCGGTTCCTACGAGCAGTACTTC
CDR3aa: CASSYSGGSYEQYF

d_gene: NA
v_gene: TRBV30
j_gene: TRBJ1-2
CDR3nt: TGTGCCTGGTTCCAGGGATATGGCTACACCTTC
CDR3aa: CAWFQGYGYTF

d_gene: TRBD1
v_gene: TRBV30
j_gene: TRBJ1-6
CDR3nt: TGTGCCTGGAGTGTTCAGGGGGCGCCCCGTAATTCACCCCTCCACTTT
CDR3aa: CAWSVQGAPRNSPLHF

d_gene: NA
v_gene: TRBV27
j_gene: TRBJ2-7
CDR3nt: TGTGCCAGCAGTGGGGGGTCCTACGAGCAGTACTTC
CDR3aa: CASSGGSYEQYF

d_gene: NA
v_gene: TRBV15
j_gene: TRBJ1-2
CDR3nt: TGTGCCACCAGCAGACAGGGGTACTATGGCTACACCTTC
CDR3aa: CATSRQGYYGYTF

d_gene: TRBD1
v_gene: TRBV7-2
j_gene: TRBJ1-5
CDR3nt: TGTGCCAGCAGCTCCCGGACAGGGGCCAATCAGCCCCAGCATTTT
CDR3aa: CASSSRTGANQPQHF

d_gene: NA
v_gene: TRBV11-1
j_gene: TRBJ1-1
CDR3nt: TGTGCCAGCAGCTTAGCAGACGGGACTGAGAACACTGAAGCTTTCTTT
CDR3aa: CASSLADGTENTEAFF

d_gene: NA
v_gene: TRBV5-1
j_gene: TRBJ2-6
CDR3nt: TGCGCCAGCAGCTTGGGACAGGCCGGGGGGGCCAACGTCCTGACTTTC
CDR3aa: CASSLGQAGGANVLTF